Below, 18 T cell receptor beta chains from the same sample are listed, as sequenced in a study of identical twins. MiXCR, applied by TCRdb to the 5' RACE reads, yields one record per CDR3 protein. The sample has roughly 720,000 distinct CDR3 sequences; about 20% are singletons. The same sample was also used in a study of T cells expressing NK-cell markers.

Input material: PBMCs. The source is a woman aged 18-35 years in good health.

V gene TRBV11-2 combines with J gene TRBJ2-7, with D uncertain. Trimming took 0 bases from V and 3 from J, leaving 12 bases between them. Germline assignment: CDR1 SGHAT and CDR2 FQNNGV. The CDR3 contains 15 residues. The CDR3 DNA is TGTGCCAGCAGCTTAGAGGTGTCTGCCAGCTACGAGCAGTACTTC. It is translated as CASSLEVSASYEQYF.

The chain combines TRBV18 with TRBJ2-7; D tentatively fits TRBD1 or TRBD2 (5 bases each). Germline V CDR1 and CDR2: KGHSH, LQKENI. The V and J ends lost 0 bases and 7 bases respectively, with 22 bases between them. This CDR3 spans 17 amino acids. The CDR3 coding sequence is TGTGCCAGCTCACCACCTGGGGGAGCACGGCATAAGGCGGAGCAGTACTTC. Translated, it gives CASSPPGGARHKAEQYF.

The genes are TRBV6-5 and TRBJ2-3, with 7 bases matching TRBD2. With V trimmed by 7 bases and J by 5 bases, 6 bases remained unmatched. The germline gives CDR1 MNHEY, CDR2 SVGAGI. This CDR3 region has 13 residues. The CDR3 protein is CASISSGGDTQYF. The DNA for the CDR3 is TGTGCCAGCATTTCCTCGGGGGGAGATACGCAGTATTTT.

This clonotype has a handful of counts. This chain links TRBV9 with TRBJ2-3, with 8 bases identical to TRBD2. The CDR3 extends over 15 amino acids. The V gene's germline CDR1 is SGDLS and CDR2 YYNGEE. Trimming at V came to 2 bases and at J to 1 base, leaving 3 bases not matched to a gene. CDR3 amino acids: CASSVWRGGTDTQYF. CDR3 in DNA: TGTGCCAGCAGCGTCTGGCGGGGGGGCACAGATACGCAGTATTTT.

V is TRBV24-1 and J is TRBJ2-3; 9 bases agree with TRBD1. This CDR3 has 15 residues. Trimming took 4 bases from V and 4 from J; bases not matched to a gene: 5. Germline CDR1 is KGHDR and CDR2 is SFDVKD. The CDR3 DNA sequence: TGTGCCACCAGTGAACCCAGGACAGGGGCAGATACGCAGTATTTT. It yields the protein CATSEPRTGADTQYF.

Ten or more counts support this clonotype. The V and J genes are TRBV6-1 and TRBJ2-1, with D possibly matching TRBD1 (6 bases). CDR3 length: 16 residues. V dropped 6 bases and J dropped 4 bases, with 19 bases sitting between them. Germline V lookup: CDR1 MNHNS, CDR2 SASEGT. The CDR3 loop reads CASRSSHDRLYNEQFF. The CDR3 coding sequence is TGTGCCAGCAGGTCATCACATGACAGGCTTTACAATGAGCAGTTCTTC.

A few counts support this clonotype. The V and J genes are TRBV9 and TRBJ2-1; D is possibly TRBD2 (5 bases). V was trimmed by 0 bases and J by 3 bases, leaving 7 bases between them. This CDR3 contains 14 residues. CDR1 is SGDLS and CDR2 is YYNGEE in the germline V gene. CDR3 nucleotide sequence: TGTGCCAGCAGCGTAGGAGGGTACTACAATGAGCAGTTCTTC. It encodes CASSVGGYYNEQFF.

This clonotype was observed a handful of times. This sequence joins TRBV11-2 and TRBJ2-5, with D unclear. Germline V lookup: CDR1 SGHAT, CDR2 FQNNGV. The CDR3 is 15 residues long. V dropped 5 bases and J dropped 5 bases, with 18 bases sitting between them. CDR3 nucleotide sequence: TGTGCCAGCAGCCCCTCCCCCGCAGGTTTGGAGACCCAGTACTTC. Translating it yields CASSPSPAGLETQYF.

This clonotype was seen a few times. The rearrangement joins TRBV3-1 to TRBJ2-1; D remains ambiguous. Per germline, CDR1 LGHDT and CDR2 YNNKEL (reference sequence). V gave up 0 bases and J gave up 9 bases, with 9 bases separating them. CDR3 length equals 13 residues. The CDR3 nucleotides are TGTGCCAGCAGCCAAGATTCGAACACTGAGCAGTTCTTC. This codes for CASSQDSNTEQFF.

This clonotype was observed a few times. This chain joins TRBV12-3 or TRBV12-4 and TRBJ2-2, with TRBD1 matching over 9 bases. Unmatched junction bases numbered 5, after V lost 6 bases and J lost 6 bases. The CDR3 has 14 residues. CDR3 protein: CASSRQGGAGELFF. The CDR3 DNA is TGTGCCAGCAGCCGACAGGGGGGGGCCGGGGAGCTGTTTTTT.

This clonotype has a handful of counts. The V gene is TRBV29-1, the J gene TRBJ2-2; 9 nucleotides align to TRBD1. This CDR3 has 14 amino acids. Germline trimming cut 7 bases from V and 2 bases from J; bases unmatched to any gene: 5. The germline V gene encodes CDR1 SQVTM and CDR2 ANQGSEA. CDR3 region: CSAEDRGNTGELFF. In DNA form, the CDR3 reads TGCAGCGCCGAGGACAGGGGTAACACCGGGGAGCTGTTTTTT.

In DNA, the CDR3 is TGTGCCACCCGGGGAGCGGGAGATGAGCAGTTCTTC. Translation: CATRGAGDEQFF. V and J are TRBV7-2 and TRBJ2-1, with TRBD2 matching 8 bases. Germline V gene lookup returns CDR1 SGHTA and CDR2 FQGNSA. V gave up 10 bases and J gave up 8 bases; unmatched junction bases: 7. This CDR3 contains 12 residues.

V gene TRBV27 combines with J gene TRBJ2-3, with TRBD1 identical over 9 bases. With 5 bases clipped from V and 1 base from J, the junction kept 10 bases outside the gene matches. This CDR3 region has 17 residues. CDR1 is MNHEY, CDR2 SMNVEV, per germline (reference sequence). The CDR3 region has the DNA TGTGCCAGCAGTATACCCGGGACAGGGCGAGGCACAGATACGCAGTATTTT. This sequence encodes CASSIPGTGRGTDTQYF.

The V and J genes are TRBV4-3 and TRBJ2-7; D is unclear. V was clipped by 4 bases and J by 6 bases, with 13 bases between them. The CDR3 totals 13 residues. The V gene's germline CDR1 is LGHNA and CDR2 YSLEER. CDR3 DNA: TGCGCCAGCAGCCCGCGCTTAAGCCTCGAGCAGTACTTC. This encodes CASSPRLSLEQYF.

This clonotype was found a few times. The V call is TRBV20-1, the J call TRBJ2-2; no definite D call. Trimming removed 6 bases at V and 3 bases at J, with 8 bases between. Germline V CDR1 and CDR2: DFQATT, SNEGSKA (reference sequence). The CDR3 consists of 12 residues. DNA of the CDR3: TGCAGTGCCACAAGCTACACCGGGGAGCTGTTTTTT. It yields the protein CSATSYTGELFF.

This clonotype was counted ten times or more. V gene TRBV18 combines with J gene TRBJ2-5, with D perhaps matching TRBD2 (5 bases). Looked up from germline, CDR1 is KGHSH and CDR2 is LQKENI. V was pared by 6 bases and J by 0 bases, with 11 bases between. The CDR3 consists of 14 residues. The CDR3 sequence is CASSLTRDQETQYF. The CDR3, as DNA: TGTGCCAGCTCGCTTACTAGAGACCAAGAGACCCAGTACTTC.

The sample holds a few counts of this clonotype. V and J are TRBV9 and TRBJ2-6; no clear D gene. The ends were cut back, 6 bases at V and 0 bases at J, with 10 bases in the middle. CDR1 and CDR2 (germline): SGDLS, YYNGEE. CDR3 size: 15 residues. The CDR3 nucleotides are TGTGCCAGCACCGGACGGACCTCTGGGGCCAACGTCCTGACTTTC. Translation gives CASTGRTSGANVLTF.

The chain combines TRBV24-1 with TRBJ2-1; 9 positions match TRBD2. This CDR3 has 15 amino acids. Germline CDR1 and CDR2: KGHDR and SFDVKD. Trimming removed 2 bases from V and 13 bases from J; junction bases left unmatched: 11. CDR3 nucleotide sequence: TGTGCCACCAGTGATTCCACCCTTGCGGGAGGGTTCCAGTTCTTC. Its protein product is CATSDSTLAGGFQFF.